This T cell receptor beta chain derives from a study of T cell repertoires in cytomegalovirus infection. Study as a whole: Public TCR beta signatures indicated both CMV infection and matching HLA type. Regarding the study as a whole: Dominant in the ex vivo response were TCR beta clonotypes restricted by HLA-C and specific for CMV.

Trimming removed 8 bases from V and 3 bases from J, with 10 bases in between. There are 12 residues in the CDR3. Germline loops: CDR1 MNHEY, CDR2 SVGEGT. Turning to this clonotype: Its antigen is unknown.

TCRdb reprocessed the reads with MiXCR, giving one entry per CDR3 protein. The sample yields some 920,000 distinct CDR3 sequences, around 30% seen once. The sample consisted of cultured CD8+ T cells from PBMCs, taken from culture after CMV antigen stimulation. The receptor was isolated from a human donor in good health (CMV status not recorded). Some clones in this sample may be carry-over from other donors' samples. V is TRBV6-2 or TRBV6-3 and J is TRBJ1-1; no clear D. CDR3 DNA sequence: TGTGCCAGCGGGCTCTTCTACACTGAAGCTTTCTTT. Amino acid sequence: CASGLFYTEAFF.